A single sample gave rise to the 4 T cell receptor beta chains below, sequenced in a study of early T cells in non-severe SARS-CoV-2 infection. Each CDR3 protein is one row after TCRdb ran MiXCR on the 5' RACE reads. This table holds under 75,000 distinct CDR3 sequences, about 13% found once. Sequencing was performed on whole blood. These receptor sequences come from an adult who was a healthcare worker with PCR-confirmed SARS-CoV-2 infection or an uninfected control (not recorded which).

There are many counts of this clonotype. The CDR3 spells CASSPPGTSNQPQHF. The CDR3 bases are TGTGCCAGCAGTCCCCCCGGGACGAGCAATCAGCCCCAGCATTTT. The chain carries TRBV12-3 or TRBV12-4 and TRBJ1-5; weak D call: TRBD1 (5 bases). Trimming left V 5 bases short and J 1 base short, with 12 bases between. The CDR3 totals 15 residues.

This clonotype occurred many times. The chain links TRBV7-3 to TRBJ2-7; 7 nucleotides match TRBD2. The junction had 10 bases not matched to a gene; V was cut back by 2 bases and J by 0 bases. The CDR3 is 17 amino acids. CDR1 and CDR2 (germline): SGHTA, FQGTGA. CDR3 coding DNA: TGTGCCAGCAGCTTATTATTCCGGGAGGAAAGCTCCTACGAGCAGTACTTC. Residues: CASSLLFREESSYEQYF. Filled out from reference TRBV7-3 and TRBJ2-7, the complete variable domain reads GAGVSQTPSNKVTEKGKYVELRCDPISGHTALYWYRQSLGQGPEFLIYFQGTGAADDSGLPNDRFFAVRPEGSVSTLKIQRTERGDSAVYLCASSLLFREESSYEQYFGPGTRLTVT.

V usage is TRBV11-2 and J usage is TRBJ1-6; 7 bases match TRBD1. The V segment lost 4 bases and the J segment 8 bases; nucleotides outside the gene matches: 14. This CDR3 region has 17 residues. In germline, CDR1 is SGHAT, CDR2 FQNNGV. The CDR3 DNA follows: TGTGCCAGCAGCTCCCGTAACCGATACAGGGGTGATTCACCCCTCCACTTT. This translates into CASSSRNRYRGDSPLHF.

This clonotype has at least ten counts. The genes are TRBV4-3 and TRBJ1-5; no reliable D call. The CDR3 runs to 15 residues. With 0 bases removed from V and 0 bases from J, the gap between germline ends came to 6 bases. The germline CDR1 and CDR2 sequences are LGHNA and YSLEER. The CDR3 is CASSQDTGSNQPQHF. The CDR3 nucleotides are TGCGCCAGCAGCCAAGATACGGGTAGCAATCAGCCCCAGCATTTT.